The 21 T cell receptor beta chains given below trace back to one sample, sequenced in a study of T cell responses to AZD1222 COVID-19 vaccine. Sequencing was performed with immunoSEQ multiplex PCR; in TCRdb, only in-frame clones are kept and a portion is missing. The sample shows approximately 110,000 clones, more than 75% of them seen only once. Specimen: peripheral blood, collected on day 0 of AZD1222 vaccination. These receptors originate from an adult in good health.

This clone was seen just once. The rearrangement joins TRBV6-5 to TRBJ1-5, with 9 bases that match TRBD1. V was clipped by 8 bases and J by 3 bases; unmatched bases: 8. This CDR3 contains 15 residues. Germline CDR1 MNHEY, CDR2 SVGAGI. CDR3 in DNA: TGTGCCAGCGCCCCCGGGACAGGGTACAATCAGCCCCAGCATTTT. Its protein product is CASAPGTGYNQPQHF.

A few counts support this clone. The chain uses TRBV19 and TRBJ1-2; the D gene is possibly TRBD1 (6 bases). Looked up from germline, CDR1 is LNHDA and CDR2 is SQIVND (reference sequence). V lost 1 base, J lost 8 bases, and 14 bases lay in between. The CDR3 extends over 14 amino acids. The CDR3 reads CASSIVADRKGYTF. CDR3 DNA sequence: TGTGCCAGTAGTATAGTGGCGGACAGAAAAGGCTACACCTTC.

The gene calls are TRBV4-2 and TRBJ2-7, with 9 nucleotides matching TRBD1. The CDR3 has 17 amino acids. V lost 0 bases and J lost 0; bases outside the gene matches: 6. Germline-derived CDR1 and CDR2 are LGHNA and YNFKEQ. CDR3 sequence: CASSQDGGQGSSYEQYF. The CDR3 DNA is TGTGCCAGCAGCCAAGATGGAGGACAGGGGTCCTCCTACGAGCAGTACTTC.

The rearrangement uses TRBV5-8 and TRBJ2-7; D unresolved. The germline CDR1 and CDR2 sequences are SGHTS and YDEGEE. The length of the CDR3 is 11 residues. V lost 0 bases, J lost 2 bases, and 0 bases lay in between. CDR3 DNA: TGTGCCAGCAGCTTGGCCTACGAGCAGTACTTC. Translated: CASSLAYEQYF.

V gene TRBV6-5 combines with J gene TRBJ1-1; 9 nucleotides align to TRBD1. The CDR3 has 13 amino acids. V lost 6 bases to trimming and J lost 5 bases; unmatched junction nucleotides: 4. Germline lookup yields CDR1 MNHEY and CDR2 SVGAGI. The CDR3 sequence: CASRGQGRTEAFF. DNA of the CDR3: TGTGCCAGCAGGGGACAGGGAAGAACTGAAGCTTTCTTT.

The chain joins TRBV2 to TRBJ2-7; D not resolved. Germline assignment: CDR1 SNHLY and CDR2 FYNNEI. CDR3 length: 15 residues. Trimming cost V 2 bases and J 0 bases, with 11 bases left between them. CDR3 coding DNA: TGTGCCAGCAGTGAACAACGTTTCCTCTCCTACGAGCAGTACTTC. This sequence encodes CASSEQRFLSYEQYF.

The J gene is TRBJ1-1, the V gene TRBV25-1; the D is unclear. From germline, CDR1 is MGHDK and CDR2 SYGVNS. Between the trimmed V and J ends, which lost 4 bases and 1 base, there was a span of 19 bases. This CDR3 spans 17 amino acids. The CDR3 region has the DNA TGTGCCAGCAGTGCGTACGTGACTCTGAGCTCGAACACTGAAGCTTTCTTT. Protein sequence: CASSAYVTLSSNTEAFF.

The rearrangement uses TRBV12-3 or TRBV12-4 and TRBJ1-1, with unresolved D. Trimming shortened V by 6 bases and J by 11 bases, and 16 bases separated the two germline ends. The CDR3 consists of 12 residues. The CDR3 spells CASSVDGLDAFF. CDR3 nucleotides: TGTGCCAGCAGCGTCGATGGGCTAGACGCTTTCTTT.

V gene TRBV7-2 combines with J gene TRBJ2-7; the D is unclear. There are 15 residues in the CDR3. V lost 2 bases and J lost 3, with 14 bases in between. In germline, CDR1 is SGHTA, CDR2 FQGNSA. CDR3 loop: CASSLLGRAYYEQYF. Written as DNA, the CDR3 is TGTGCCAGCAGCTTACTCGGACGGGCTTACTACGAGCAGTACTTC.

The rearrangement links TRBV7-2 to TRBJ1-6; 8 bases map to TRBD1. The CDR3 sequence is 15 residues long. Looked up from germline, CDR1 is SGHTA and CDR2 is FQGNSA. V lost 6 bases, J lost 7 bases, and 8 bases stayed unmatched. CDR3 amino acids: CASSRQTGENSPLHF. The CDR3 nucleotides are TGTGCCAGCAGTCGTCAGACAGGGGAGAATTCACCCCTCCACTTT.

As regards this clone: One end of the junction varies from germline; a read error may be responsible. The chain has TRBV19 and TRBJ1-4; D is unclear. Germline V gene data show CDR1 as LNHDA and CDR2 as SQIVND (reference sequence). The CDR3 runs 16 residues. Here the CDR3 DNA reads TGTGTCAGTAGTTCATGGGATACAGCAACTAATGAAAAACTGTTTTTT. It is translated as CVSSSWDTATNEKLFF.

This chain links TRBV5-4 with TRBJ1-4, with D possibly being TRBD1 (6 bases). The V gene's germline CDR1 is SGHNT and CDR2 YYREEE (reference sequence). Trimming shortened V by 4 bases and J by 7 bases, and 23 bases separated the two germline ends. The CDR3 has 17 amino acids. This CDR3 is CASSIRHRDTYSEKLFF. DNA of the CDR3: TGTGCCAGCAGCATCCGTCACAGGGACACTTACAGTGAAAAACTGTTTTTT. Combining the CDR3 with reference TRBV5-4 and TRBJ1-4 gives the whole variable domain ETGVTQSPTHLIKTRGQQVTLRCSSQSGHNTVSWYQQALGQGPQFIFQYYREEENGRGNFPPRFSGLQFPNYSSELNVNALELDDSALYLCASSIRHRDTYSEKLFFGSGTQLSVL.

The J gene is TRBJ2-7, the V gene TRBV4-1; TRBD2 agrees at 11 bases. The CDR3 loop spans 17 amino acids. V lost 1 base, J lost 0 bases, and 5 bases stayed unmatched. CDR1 and CDR2 from the germline V gene are MGHRA and YSYEKL. The CDR3 loop is CASSQAGLAGISYEQYF. CDR3 sequence (DNA): TGCGCCAGCAGCCAAGCCGGACTAGCGGGTATCTCCTACGAGCAGTACTTC.

The chain joins TRBV9 to TRBJ1-2; TRBD1 aligns across 11 bases. The CDR3 is 15 residues long. Trimming removed 5 bases from V and 8 bases from J; junction bases left unmatched: 11. Germline V lookup: CDR1 SGDLS, CDR2 YYNGEE. This chain's CDR3 is CASSHLRDRGKGYTF. The CDR3 region has the DNA TGTGCCAGCAGTCACCTCCGGGACAGGGGGAAAGGCTACACCTTC.

The rearrangement links TRBV5-6 to TRBJ2-3, with TRBD1 matching over 9 bases. CDR1 and CDR2 (germline): SGHDT, YYEEEE. V was clipped by 4 bases and J by 3 bases; unmatched bases: 6. The CDR3 has 15 residues. The CDR3 region is CASSVTGGRTDTQYF. The DNA of the CDR3 is TGTGCCAGCAGCGTAACAGGGGGCCGGACAGATACGCAGTATTTT. Looking up the rest from reference TRBV5-6 and TRBJ2-3 gives the full variable domain: DAGVTQSPTHLIKTRGQQVTLRCSPKSGHDTVSWYQQALGQGPQFIFQYYEEEERQRGNFPDRFSGHQFPNYSSELNVNALLLGDSALYLCASSVTGGRTDTQYFGPGTRLTVL.

This clone was observed a handful of times. The gene calls are TRBV11-2 and TRBJ1-5; D remains unclear. This CDR3 spans 12 amino acids. CDR1 is SGHAT and CDR2 is FQNNGV in the germline V gene. Trimming took off 3 bases at V and 4 bases at J, with 4 bases between the two ends. The CDR3 DNA follows: TGTGCCAGCAGCTTTTTGAATCAGCCCCAGCATTTT. Translating it yields CASSFLNQPQHF.

The chain joins TRBV5-8 to TRBJ2-7; 7 nucleotides line up with TRBD2. V shed 8 bases and J 2 bases; nucleotides not matched to a gene: 10. Per germline, CDR1 SGHTS and CDR2 YDEGEE. The CDR3 has 14 residues. In DNA form, the CDR3 reads TGTGCCAGTCGGTGGGGAGGGCGGACCTACGAGCAGTACTTC. It encodes CASRWGGRTYEQYF.

V and J are TRBV6-6 and TRBJ2-7; D is uncertain. The germline V gene has CDR1 MNHNY and CDR2 SVGAGI (reference sequence). V lost 0 bases and J lost 6, with 15 bases in between. This CDR3 is 15 amino acids long. Written as DNA, the CDR3 is TGTGCCAGCAGTTACTCGAGGCAGTCACTCAGCGAGCAGTACTTC. It specifies CASSYSRQSLSEQYF.

This sequence joins TRBV9 and TRBJ1-2; D may be TRBD1 (6 bases). Trimming took off 3 bases at V and 1 base at J, with 10 bases between the two ends. This CDR3 is 14 amino acids long. The germline V gene encodes CDR1 SGDLS and CDR2 YYNGEE. The CDR3 reads CASSGGLLNYGYTF. For the CDR3, the DNA is TGTGCCAGCAGCGGGGGGCTACTTAACTATGGCTACACCTTC. Looking up the rest from reference TRBV9 and TRBJ1-2 gives the full variable domain: DSGVTQTPKHLITATGQRVTLRCSPRSGDLSVYWYQQSLDQGLQFLIQYYNGEERAKGNILERFSAQQFPDLHSELNLSSLELGDSALYFCASSGGLLNYGYTFGSGTRLTVV.

The V gene is TRBV6-4, the J gene TRBJ1-3; no reliable D call. Germline CDR1 reads MRHNA; CDR2 reads SNTAGT. Trimming cost V 11 bases and J 0 bases, with 17 bases left between them. The CDR3 runs to 15 residues. CDR3 nucleotide sequence: TGTGCCTTCCGACGGGCAAACGACTCTGGAAACACCATATATTTT. Encoded protein: CAFRRANDSGNTIYF.

The chain joins TRBV12-3 or TRBV12-4 to TRBJ1-4; D call uncertain. CDR3 size: 12 residues. Trimming pared 1 base from V and 8 bases from J, leaving 5 bases between. Here the CDR3 reads CASSLGGEKLFF. Here the CDR3 DNA reads TGTGCCAGCAGTTTAGGCGGAGAAAAACTGTTTTTT.